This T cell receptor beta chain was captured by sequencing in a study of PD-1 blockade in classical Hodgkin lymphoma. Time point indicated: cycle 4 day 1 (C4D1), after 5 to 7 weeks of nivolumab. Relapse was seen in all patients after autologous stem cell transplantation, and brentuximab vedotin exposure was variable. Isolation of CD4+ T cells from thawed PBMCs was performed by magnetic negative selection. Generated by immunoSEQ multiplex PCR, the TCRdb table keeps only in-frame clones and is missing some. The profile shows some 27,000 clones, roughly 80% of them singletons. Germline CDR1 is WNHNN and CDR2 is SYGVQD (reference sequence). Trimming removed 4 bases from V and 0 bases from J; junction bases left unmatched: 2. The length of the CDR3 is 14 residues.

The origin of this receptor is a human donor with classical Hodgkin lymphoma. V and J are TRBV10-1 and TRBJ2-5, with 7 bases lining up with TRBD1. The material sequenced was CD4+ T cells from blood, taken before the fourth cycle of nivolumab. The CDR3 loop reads CASSAGQNQETQYF. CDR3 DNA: TGCGCCAGCAGTGCGGGACAGAACCAAGAGACCCAGTACTTC.